A single sample is the source of the 18 T cell receptor beta chains below, sequenced in a study of T cells after yellow fever vaccination. TCRdb re-analysed the 5' RACE reads in MiXCR, keeping a single row per CDR3 protein. In the table there are about 210,000 distinct CDR3 sequences, more than 3% of which are singletons. Sequencing was performed on CD4+ T cells sorted from PBMCs, taken 10 days after the yellow fever booster vaccination. Receptors were obtained from a man younger than 30 who received the YFV17D yellow fever vaccine.

This clonotype was counted ten times or more. The CDR3: CASSAGLASYNEQFF. The DNA of the CDR3 is TGTGCCAGCTCTGCTGGACTAGCGTCCTACAATGAGCAGTTCTTC. The chain couples TRBV18 to TRBJ2-1, with 9 bases fitting TRBD2. V lost 6 bases and J lost 1; bases outside the gene matches: 4. CDR1 is KGHSH and CDR2 is LQKENI in the germline V gene. This CDR3 is built from 15 residues. The whole variable domain, remainder taken from reference TRBV18 and TRBJ2-1, is NAGVMQNPRHLVRRRGQEARLRCSPMKGHSHVYWYRQLPEEGLKFMVYLQKENIIDESGMPKERFSAEFPKEGPSILRIQQVVRGDSAAYFCASSAGLASYNEQFFGPGTRLTVL.

This clonotype showed up many times. CDR3 sequence (DNA): TGCAGTGCGGGGGCTATCAATTACGAGCAGTACGTC. Its translation: CSAGAINYEQYV. This sequence joins TRBV20-1 and TRBJ2-7, with a weak D call TRBD1 (6 bases). The V end lost 6 bases, the J end lost 4 bases, and 13 bases lay between the germline ends. There are 12 residues in the CDR3. Germline V gene sequence: CDR1 DFQATT, CDR2 SNEGSKA (reference sequence).

This clonotype was seen repeatedly, ten times or more. The chain combines TRBV5-1 with TRBJ1-2; 9 positions agree with TRBD1. Germline-derived CDR1 and CDR2 are SGHRS and YFSETQ. V shed 2 bases and J 8 bases; nucleotides not matched to a gene: 13. This CDR3 is 16 amino acids long. The CDR3 loop reads CASSFGTGTKKWGYTF. The CDR3 DNA is TGCGCCAGCAGCTTTGGGACAGGGACGAAAAAGTGGGGCTACACCTTC.

This clonotype was detected a few times. V and J are TRBV9 and TRBJ2-3; D call uncertain. Germline CDR1 is SGDLS and CDR2 is YYNGEE. CDR3 length: 14 residues. V was trimmed by 3 bases and J by 2 bases, leaving 10 bases between them. The DNA for the CDR3 is TGTGCCAGCAGCGGGATAGCCCCCACAGATACGCAGTATTTT. Translation: CASSGIAPTDTQYF.

J is TRBJ2-1 and V is TRBV5-5; tentatively, D is TRBD1 (5 bases). The CDR3 length is 16 residues. Germline V gene data show CDR1 as SGHKS and CDR2 as YYEKEE (reference sequence). V lost 4 bases, J lost 3 bases, and 17 bases lay in between. The CDR3 DNA reads TGTGCCAGCAGCAACATTGCGGCAGGGCACTACAATGAGCAGTTCTTC. It encodes CASSNIAAGHYNEQFF.

This clonotype was picked up many times. This chain joins TRBV20-1 and TRBJ2-5; TRBD1 aligns across 7 bases. The CDR3 consists of 15 residues. The germline V gene encodes CDR1 DFQATT and CDR2 SNEGSKA (reference sequence). The V and J ends lost 0 bases and 2 bases, in that order; junction bases with no gene match: 6. CDR3 in DNA: TGCAGTGCTAGAGATATAGGCAGGGGGCAAGAGACCCAGTACTTC. Translating gives CSARDIGRGQETQYF.

V and J are TRBV20-1 and TRBJ2-3; D uncertain. V was trimmed by 4 bases and J by 3 bases, leaving 8 bases between them. The CDR3 totals 12 residues. CDR1 is DFQATT, CDR2 SNEGSKA, per germline (reference sequence). CDR3 nucleotide sequence: TGCAGTGCTAAAGGCGGAACAGATACGCAGTATTTT. It is translated as CSAKGGTDTQYF.

The sample holds a few counts of this clonotype. J is TRBJ2-1 and V is TRBV2; D may correspond to TRBD1 or TRBD2 (5 bases each). Trimming removed 4 bases at V and 6 bases at J, with 13 bases between. The CDR3 spans 14 residues. The germline gives CDR1 SNHLY, CDR2 FYNNEI. The CDR3 sequence is CASSGRAGSNEQFF. The CDR3, as DNA: TGTGCCAGCAGTGGACGGGCAGGGAGCAATGAGCAGTTCTTC.

This clonotype was counted only a few times. V gene TRBV11-2 combines with J gene TRBJ1-6, with D maybe TRBD1 (5 bases). The CDR3 has 15 residues. The V end lost 4 bases, the J end lost 11 bases, and 18 bases lay between the germline ends. Germline V CDR1 and CDR2: SGHAT, FQNNGV. The CDR3 region is CASSSIGGDLPPLHF. CDR3 nucleotides: TGTGCCAGCAGCTCAATCGGCGGGGACTTACCACCCCTCCACTTT.

At least ten counts were recorded for this clonotype. CDR3 bases: TGTGCCAGCAGTTATGTCCAATGGGTGGAGACCCAGTACTTC. Its translation is CASSYVQWVETQYF. The genes are TRBV6-6 and TRBJ2-5; D gene unclear. Germline loops: CDR1 MNHNY, CDR2 SVGAGI (reference sequence). The CDR3 spans 14 residues. V lost 3 bases and J 5 bases, leaving 13 bases between the germline ends.

This clonotype was observed many times. V usage is TRBV20-1 and J usage is TRBJ1-2; TRBD1 matches 7 bases. The germline V gene encodes CDR1 DFQATT and CDR2 SNEGSKA (reference sequence). The V gene end was trimmed by 3 bases and the J gene end by 9 bases; junction bases not matched to a gene: 10. This CDR3 has 13 amino acids. The CDR3 DNA reads TGCAGTGCTAGTAGGGGGCGTTTATTTAGCTACACCTTC. Amino acids: CSASRGRLFSYTF.

A few counts support this clonotype. The chain uses TRBV19 and TRBJ1-2; no clear D gene. CDR1 and CDR2 from the germline V gene are LNHDA and SQIVND (reference sequence). This CDR3 comprises 15 residues. Trimming took off 6 bases at V and 4 bases at J, with 18 bases between the two ends. In DNA, the CDR3 is TGTGCCAGTAGCCTCGGCCTCCGACGCTCCTATGGCTACACCTTC. Translated, it gives CASSLGLRRSYGYTF.

Comment on this clonotype: It may be a read error: a sequence one base away is much more abundant. V gene TRBV7-2 combines with J gene TRBJ2-3, with TRBD1 identical over 7 bases. The CDR3 spans 14 residues. Germline V gene data show CDR1 as SGHTA and CDR2 as FQGNSA. The CDR3 region is CASSFTGVTDSQYF. The CDR3 DNA reads TGTGCCAGCAGCTTCACAGGGGTCACAGATTCGCAGTATTTT.

This clonotype has at least ten counts. The V gene is TRBV28, the J gene TRBJ1-3, with TRBD1 as a possible D gene (5 bases). The CDR3 is made up of 16 amino acids. The germline V gene encodes CDR1 MDHEN and CDR2 SYDVKM. V was shortened by 5 bases and J by 0 bases, with 14 bases between the two germline ends. The CDR3 DNA reads as TGTGCCAGCAGTCTCGGGACGGTCAGCTCTGGAAACACCATATATTTT. This sequence encodes CASSLGTVSSGNTIYF.

The chain has TRBV5-1 and TRBJ2-7, with 7 bases lining up with TRBD2. Germline V gives CDR1 SGHRS, CDR2 YFSETQ. Trimming cost V 3 bases and J 0 bases; bases outside gene matches: 15. The CDR3 runs to 18 residues. CDR3 nucleotides: TGCGCCAGCAGCTCTAAGACCGGGACTACCGGATTCTCCTACGAGCAGTACTTC. Translation: CASSSKTGTTGFSYEQYF.

At least ten counts were recorded for this clonotype. J is TRBJ2-1 and V is TRBV6-2 or TRBV6-3; D is possibly TRBD1 (6 bases). The CDR3 covers 17 residues. Germline lookup yields CDR1 MNHEY and CDR2 SVGEGT. The V end lost 6 bases, the J end lost 0 bases, and 18 bases lay between the germline ends. The CDR3 region is CASRRDVGHLSYNEQFF. CDR3 nucleotides: TGTGCCAGCAGGCGAGACGTGGGACACCTCTCCTACAATGAGCAGTTCTTC.

This clonotype turned up a few times. This chain joins TRBV24-1 and TRBJ2-5; 9 nucleotides match TRBD1. Germline-derived CDR1 and CDR2 are KGHDR and SFDVKD. This CDR3 has 17 residues. V trimming: 2 bases; J trimming: 5 bases; junction bases outside the gene matches: 11. The CDR3 sequence: CATSDSQHGQGQETQYF. CDR3 sequence (DNA): TGTGCCACCAGTGATTCACAACACGGACAGGGGCAGGAGACCCAGTACTTC.

This clonotype showed up just a few times. The V and J genes are TRBV10-3 and TRBJ1-6, with 7 bases lining up with TRBD1. V shed 11 bases, J shed 7 bases, and the junction held 11 bases outside the gene matches. In germline, CDR1 is ENHRY, CDR2 SYGVKD. The CDR3 has 14 residues. The CDR3 reads CAAESRDRNSPLHF. Here the CDR3 DNA reads TGTGCCGCGGAGAGCCGGGACAGAAATTCACCCCTCCACTTT.